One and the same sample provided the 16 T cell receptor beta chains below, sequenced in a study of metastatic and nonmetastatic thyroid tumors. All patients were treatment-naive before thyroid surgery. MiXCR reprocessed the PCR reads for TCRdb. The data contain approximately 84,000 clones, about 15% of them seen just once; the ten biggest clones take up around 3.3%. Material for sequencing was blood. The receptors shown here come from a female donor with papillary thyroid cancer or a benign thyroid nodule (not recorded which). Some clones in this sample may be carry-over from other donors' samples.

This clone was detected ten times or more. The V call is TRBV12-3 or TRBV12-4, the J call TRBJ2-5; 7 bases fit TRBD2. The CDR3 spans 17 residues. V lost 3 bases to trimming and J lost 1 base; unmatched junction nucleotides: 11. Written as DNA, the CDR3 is TGTGCCAGCAGTTTTGGGGAGGGAAATCGGGGCCAAGAGACCCAGTACTTC. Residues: CASSFGEGNRGQETQYF.

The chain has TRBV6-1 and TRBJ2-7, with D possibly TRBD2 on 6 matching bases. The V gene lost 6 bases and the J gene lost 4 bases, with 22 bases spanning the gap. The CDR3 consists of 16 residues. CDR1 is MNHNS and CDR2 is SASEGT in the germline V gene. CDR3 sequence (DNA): TGTGCCAGCAGGGGATCTAGCGCGCGGGCGCTGTACGAGCAGTACTTC. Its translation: CASRGSSARALYEQYF.

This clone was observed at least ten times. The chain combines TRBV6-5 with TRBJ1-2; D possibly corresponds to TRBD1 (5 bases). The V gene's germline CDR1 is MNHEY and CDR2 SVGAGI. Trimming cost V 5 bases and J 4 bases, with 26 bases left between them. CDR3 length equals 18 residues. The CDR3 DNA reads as TGTGCCAGCAGTCATAATGCCCCGACAGCCCAAACGCCCTATGGCTACACCTTC. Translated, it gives CASSHNAPTAQTPYGYTF.

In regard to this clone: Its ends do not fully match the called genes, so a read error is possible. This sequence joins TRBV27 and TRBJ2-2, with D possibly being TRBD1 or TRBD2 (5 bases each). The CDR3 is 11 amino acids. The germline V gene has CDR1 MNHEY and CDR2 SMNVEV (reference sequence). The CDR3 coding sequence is TGTGCCAGACGACAGACCGGGGAGTTGTTTTTT. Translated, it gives CARRQTGELFF.

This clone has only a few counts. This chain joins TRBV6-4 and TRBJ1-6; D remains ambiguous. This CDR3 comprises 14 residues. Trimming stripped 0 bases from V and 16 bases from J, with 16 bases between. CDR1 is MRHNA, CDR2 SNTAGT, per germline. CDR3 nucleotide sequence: TGTGCCAGCAGTGACTCTGCGGGAAATTCAACACTCCACTTT. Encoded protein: CASSDSAGNSTLHF.

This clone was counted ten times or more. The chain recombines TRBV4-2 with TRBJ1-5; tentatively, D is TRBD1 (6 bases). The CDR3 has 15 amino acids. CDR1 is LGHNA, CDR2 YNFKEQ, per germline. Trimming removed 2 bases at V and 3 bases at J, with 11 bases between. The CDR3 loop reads CASSQTSGANQPQHF. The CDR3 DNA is TGTGCCAGCAGCCAAACCTCGGGGGCCAATCAGCCCCAGCATTTT.

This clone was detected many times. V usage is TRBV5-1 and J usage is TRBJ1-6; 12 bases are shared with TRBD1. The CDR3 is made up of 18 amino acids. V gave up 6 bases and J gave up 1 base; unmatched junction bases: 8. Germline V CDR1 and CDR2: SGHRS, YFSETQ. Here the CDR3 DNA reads TGCGCCAGCAAGTTCGGGGGACAGGGGGCTTCCTATAATTCACCCCTCCACTTT. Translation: CASKFGGQGASYNSPLHF. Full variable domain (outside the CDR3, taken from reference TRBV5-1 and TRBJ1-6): KAGVTQTPRYLIKTRGQQVTLSCSPISGHRSVSWYQQTPGQGLQFLFEYFSETQRNKGNFPGRFSGRQFSNSRSEMNVSTLELGDSALYLCASKFGGQGASYNSPLHFGNGTRLTVT.

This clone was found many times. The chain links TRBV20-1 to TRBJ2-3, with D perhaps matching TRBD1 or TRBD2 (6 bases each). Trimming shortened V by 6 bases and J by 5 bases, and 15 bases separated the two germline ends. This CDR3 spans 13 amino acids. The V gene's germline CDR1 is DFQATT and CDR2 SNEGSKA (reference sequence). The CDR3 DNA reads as TGCAGTGCCACAGGGTTCGGGGGAGATACGCAGTATTTT. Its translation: CSATGFGGDTQYF.

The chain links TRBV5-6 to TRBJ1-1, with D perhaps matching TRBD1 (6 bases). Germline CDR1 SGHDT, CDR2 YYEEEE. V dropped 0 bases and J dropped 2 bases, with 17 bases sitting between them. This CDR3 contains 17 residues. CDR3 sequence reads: CASSLVDVPGGNTEAFF. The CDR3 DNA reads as TGTGCCAGCAGCTTGGTGGACGTCCCGGGGGGCAACACTGAAGCTTTCTTT.

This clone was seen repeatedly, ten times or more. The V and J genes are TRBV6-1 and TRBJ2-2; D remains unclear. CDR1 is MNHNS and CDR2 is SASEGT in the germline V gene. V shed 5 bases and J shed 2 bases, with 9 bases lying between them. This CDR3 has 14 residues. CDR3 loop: CASSLGINTGELFF. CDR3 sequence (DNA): TGTGCCAGCAGTCTGGGGATTAACACCGGGGAGCTGTTTTTT.

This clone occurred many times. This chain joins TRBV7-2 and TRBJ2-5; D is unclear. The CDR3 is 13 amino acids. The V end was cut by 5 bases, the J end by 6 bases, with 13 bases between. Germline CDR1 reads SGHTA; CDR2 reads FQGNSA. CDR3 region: CASSPGVHKTQYF. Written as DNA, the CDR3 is TGTGCCAGCAGCCCCGGCGTCCACAAGACCCAGTACTTC.

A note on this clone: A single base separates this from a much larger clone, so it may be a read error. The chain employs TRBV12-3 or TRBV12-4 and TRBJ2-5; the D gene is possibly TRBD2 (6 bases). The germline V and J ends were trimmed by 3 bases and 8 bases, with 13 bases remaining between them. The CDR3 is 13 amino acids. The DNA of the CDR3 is TGTGCCAGCAGTTTGGGGGGTTTAGATACCCAGTACTTC. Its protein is CASSLGGLDTQYF.

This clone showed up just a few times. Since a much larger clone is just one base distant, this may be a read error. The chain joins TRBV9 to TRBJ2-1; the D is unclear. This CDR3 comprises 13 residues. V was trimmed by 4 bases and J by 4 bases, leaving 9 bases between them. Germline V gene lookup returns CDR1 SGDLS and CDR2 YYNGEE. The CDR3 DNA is TGTGCCAGCAGCTTCGCCCCGTACAATGAGCAGTTCTTC. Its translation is CASSFAPYNEQFF.

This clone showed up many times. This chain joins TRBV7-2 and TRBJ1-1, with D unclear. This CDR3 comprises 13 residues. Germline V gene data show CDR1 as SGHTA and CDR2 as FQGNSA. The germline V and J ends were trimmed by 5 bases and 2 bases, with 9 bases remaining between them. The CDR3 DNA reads TGTGCCAGCAGCCTAGGGTTTAACACTGAAGCTTTCTTT. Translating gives CASSLGFNTEAFF.

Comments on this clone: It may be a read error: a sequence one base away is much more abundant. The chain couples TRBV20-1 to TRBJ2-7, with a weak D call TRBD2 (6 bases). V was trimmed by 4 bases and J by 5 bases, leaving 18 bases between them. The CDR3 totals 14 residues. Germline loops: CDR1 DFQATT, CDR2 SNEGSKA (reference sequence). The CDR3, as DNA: TGCAGTGCTACCCGGGACGGGGGTGGCCACGAGCAGTACTTC. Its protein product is CSATRDGGGHEQYF.

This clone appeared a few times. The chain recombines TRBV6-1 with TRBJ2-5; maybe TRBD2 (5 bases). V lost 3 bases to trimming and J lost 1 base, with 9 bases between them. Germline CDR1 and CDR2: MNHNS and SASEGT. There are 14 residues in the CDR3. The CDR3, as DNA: TGTGCCAGCAGTGAGGGGAGCATCCAAGAGACCCAGTACTTC. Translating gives CASSEGSIQETQYF.